This entry describes one T cell receptor beta chain. Its cognate antigen is unknown. Germline CDR1 and CDR2: MDHEN and SYDVKM. V gave up 5 bases and J gave up 4 bases; unmatched junction bases: 6. CDR3 length: 15 residues. Alopecia areata patients had lesional scalp punch biopsies and peripheral blood taken from them. The entry originates in a study of CD8+ T cells in alopecia areata. The study, taken as a whole, reports: Scalp sequencing captures resident alphabeta T cells of normal skin too.

Sequencing relied on a cDNA template that was reverse transcribed from extracted RNA. Only in-frame clones appear in the TCRdb table, and some are missing; sequencing was by immunoSEQ multiplex PCR. The sample consists of about 110,000 clones, 50% to 60% of them appearing once. The receptor comes from a human donor with alopecia areata. The chain uses TRBV28 and TRBJ2-1; 9 bases line up with TRBD2. What was sequenced was NKG2D-low CD8+ T cells sorted from blood. For the CDR3, the DNA is TGTGCCAGCAGTCACGGGACTAGCAGTTACAATGAGCAGTTCTTC. It is translated as CASSHGTSSYNEQFF.